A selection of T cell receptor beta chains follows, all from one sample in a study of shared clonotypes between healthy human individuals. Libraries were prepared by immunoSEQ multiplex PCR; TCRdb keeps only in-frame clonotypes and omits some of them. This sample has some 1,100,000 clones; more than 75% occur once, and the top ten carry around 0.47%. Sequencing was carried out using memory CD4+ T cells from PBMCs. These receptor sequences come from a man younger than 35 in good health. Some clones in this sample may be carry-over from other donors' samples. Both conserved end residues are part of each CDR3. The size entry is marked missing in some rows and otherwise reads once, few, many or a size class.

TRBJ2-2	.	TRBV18	CASSPPKRTGVPGELFF
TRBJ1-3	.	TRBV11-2	CASSFEIGGNTIYF
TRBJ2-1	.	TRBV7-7	CASSPEAGAYNEQFF
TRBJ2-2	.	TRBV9	CASSVEPGVDTGELFF
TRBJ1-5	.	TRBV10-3	CAISDRGINQPQHF
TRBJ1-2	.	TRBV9	CASSPGRGPYGYTF
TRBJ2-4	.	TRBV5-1	CASSLTLDRGNIQYF
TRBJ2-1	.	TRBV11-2	CASSISSGHGEQFF
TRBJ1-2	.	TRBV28	CASSSSAGPYGYTF
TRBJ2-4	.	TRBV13	CASSRRLAENIQYF
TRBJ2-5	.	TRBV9	CASSVVGSKTQYF
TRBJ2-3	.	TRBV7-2	CASSLSRGNTDTQYF
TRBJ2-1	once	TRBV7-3	CASSPRTGSNEQFF
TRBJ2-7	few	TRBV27	CASSSLGLAGYEQYF